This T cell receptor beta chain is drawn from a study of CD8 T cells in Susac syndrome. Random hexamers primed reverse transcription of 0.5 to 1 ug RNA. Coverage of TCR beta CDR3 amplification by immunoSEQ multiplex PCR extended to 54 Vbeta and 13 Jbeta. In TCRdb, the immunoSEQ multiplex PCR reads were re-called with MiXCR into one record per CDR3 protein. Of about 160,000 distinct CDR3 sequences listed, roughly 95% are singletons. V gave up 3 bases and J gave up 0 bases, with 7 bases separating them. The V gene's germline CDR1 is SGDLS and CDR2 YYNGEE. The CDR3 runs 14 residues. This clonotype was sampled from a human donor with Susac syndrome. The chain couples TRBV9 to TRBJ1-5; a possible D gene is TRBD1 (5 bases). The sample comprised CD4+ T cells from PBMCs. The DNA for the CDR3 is TGTGCCAGCAGCGGGGGGTATAGCAATCAGCCCCAGCATTTT. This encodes CASSGGYSNQPQHF.